This T cell receptor (beta chain) stems from a study of T cell changes during pregnancy in multiple sclerosis. From germline, CDR1 is LGHNA and CDR2 YSLEER. The junction had 5 bases not matched to a gene; V was cut back by 1 base and J by 10 bases. This CDR3 has 16 amino acids. Assay: immunoSEQ multiplex PCR; the TCRdb copy retains only in-frame clones and omits some. The sample holds about 36,000 clones, around 91% seen once. The chain has TRBV4-3 and TRBJ1-6; TRBD1 agrees at 12 bases. The sample consisted of CD8+ T cells from peripheral blood mononuclear cells, taken in the third trimester of pregnancy. The clonotype comes from a female donor with multiple sclerosis, enrolled in a pregnancy study. The CDR3 coding sequence is TGCGCCAGCAGCCAAGGTGACGGGACAGGGGGCTCACCCCTCCACTTT. Protein: CASSQGDGTGGSPLHF.